This T cell receptor beta chain is drawn from a study of CD8 T cells in Susac syndrome. In germline, CDR1 is MNHEY, CDR2 SMNVEV (reference sequence). The germline V and J ends were trimmed by 2 bases and 0 bases, with 7 bases remaining between them. This CDR3 has 14 amino acids. A quantity of roughly 0.5 to 1 ug RNA underwent reverse transcription using random hexamers. One entry per CDR3 protein results from TCRdb running MiXCR on the immunoSEQ multiplex PCR reads. The table records some 140,000 distinct CDR3 sequences, around nine tenths of them present only once. TCR beta was sequenced from blood CD8+ and CD4+ T cells.

The sample comprised CD8+ T cells from PBMCs. This TCR derives from a human donor with multiple sclerosis. V gene TRBV27 combines with J gene TRBJ1-1; D ambiguous. The CDR3 region has the DNA TGTGCCAGCAGTTTAGGGCAGGTGAACACTGAAGCTTTCTTT. Amino acid sequence: CASSLGQVNTEAFF.